The 15 T cell receptor beta chains reported below all come from one sample, sequenced in a study of patients and donors after allogeneic stem cell transplantation. TCRdb re-called the RT-PCR reads with MiXCR, one entry per CDR3 protein. The sample lists under 170,000 distinct CDR3 sequences; about a third were seen once. Sequenced: blood, either unsorted or a sorted T cell fraction (not recorded which). These receptor sequences come from a human donor who was either an allogeneic HSCT recipient or a stem cell or donor lymphocyte infusion donor (not recorded which). It is not recorded whose cells these are; they may come from a transplant donor.

This clonotype showed up just a few times. The rearrangement joins TRBV9 to TRBJ1-5; tentative D call: TRBD1 (6 bases). Trimming pared 0 bases from V and 2 bases from J, leaving 24 bases between. Germline values: CDR1 SGDLS, CDR2 YYNGEE. This CDR3 region has 20 residues. The CDR3 DNA sequence: TGTGCCAGCAGCGTAGTAGCCGTGGACCCCCAGGGGAAGCGCAATCAGCCCCAGCATTTT. The encoded protein is CASSVVAVDPQGKRNQPQHF.

In this sample, this clonotype turned up a few times. The chain carries TRBV4-2 and TRBJ2-2; D is uncertain. CDR3 length: 17 residues. Trimming stripped 0 bases from V and 5 bases from J, with 16 bases between. The germline V gene encodes CDR1 LGHNA and CDR2 YNFKEQ. The CDR3 loop reads CASSQESDGRGTGELFF. As DNA, the CDR3 is TGTGCCAGCAGCCAAGAGTCCGACGGCCGTGGGACCGGGGAGCTGTTTTTT.

A few counts support this clonotype. The chain has TRBV5-5 and TRBJ2-1, with a tentative D call TRBD2 (6 bases). The CDR3 totals 15 residues. V lost 4 bases and J lost 1, with 12 bases in between. CDR1 is SGHKS and CDR2 is YYEKEE in the germline V gene (reference sequence). The CDR3, as DNA: TGTGCCAGCAGCATAGGCGGGGTTTCCTACAATGAGCAGTTCTTC. Its protein is CASSIGGVSYNEQFF. The complete variable domain, with remaining parts taken from reference TRBV5-5 and TRBJ2-1, reads DAGVTQSPTHLIKTRGQQVTLRCSPISGHKSVSWYQQVLGQGPQFIFQYYEKEERGRGNFPDRFSARQFPNYSSELNVNALLLGDSALYLCASSIGGVSYNEQFFGPGTRLTVL.

V is TRBV5-1 and J is TRBJ1-1; 7 nucleotides align to TRBD1. CDR3 length: 16 residues. The ends lost 3 bases at V and 0 bases at J; junction bases unmatched: 8. Germline CDR1 is SGHRS and CDR2 is YFSETQ. CDR3 in DNA: TGCGCCAGCAGCTACATGGGACAGCCGATGAACACTGAAGCTTTCTTT. The encoded protein is CASSYMGQPMNTEAFF.

The V call is TRBV20-1, the J call TRBJ2-1; 10 nucleotides line up with TRBD2. This CDR3 is built from 15 residues. Per germline, CDR1 DFQATT and CDR2 SNEGSKA (reference sequence). V lost 5 bases, J lost 2 bases, and 6 bases stayed unmatched. The CDR3 coding sequence is TGCAGTGCTCGGGTCCTAGCGGGGGCCTACAATGAGCAGTTCTTC. This codes for CSARVLAGAYNEQFF.

This sequence joins TRBV25-1 and TRBJ1-1; tentative D call: TRBD1 (5 bases). Germline CDR1 is MGHDK and CDR2 is SYGVNS. Trimming took off 7 bases at V and 4 bases at J, with 19 bases between the two ends. CDR3 length equals 15 residues. The CDR3 DNA sequence: TGTGCCAGCACCTCCCAGCCAGGGCGAGCCACTGAAGCTTTCTTT. Translating gives CASTSQPGRATEAFF.

Here the CDR3 DNA reads TGTGCCAGCAGCCCGGGACTAGGGGGCAATGAGCAGTTCTTC. This translates into CASSPGLGGNEQFF. The chain joins TRBV7-3 to TRBJ2-1; 8 nucleotides match TRBD2. Trimming at V came to 5 bases and at J to 6 bases, leaving 6 bases not matched to a gene. CDR3 length: 14 residues. The germline V gene encodes CDR1 SGHTA and CDR2 FQGTGA.

V usage is TRBV20-1 and J usage is TRBJ1-1, with D possibly matching TRBD1 (5 bases). The CDR3 is made up of 12 amino acids. The germline V gene encodes CDR1 DFQATT and CDR2 SNEGSKA (reference sequence). The V end was cut by 5 bases, the J end by 8 bases, with 15 bases between. The CDR3 region is CSAPLGPQEAFF. Written as DNA, the CDR3 is TGCAGTGCTCCTTTGGGGCCCCAAGAAGCTTTCTTT.

The CDR3 loop reads CASTVGGSNQPQHF. The CDR3 DNA sequence: TGTGCCAGCACTGTGGGGGGTAGCAATCAGCCCCAGCATTTT. The chain links TRBV12-3 or TRBV12-4 to TRBJ1-5; maybe TRBD1 (5 bases). V gave up 7 bases and J gave up 0 bases, with 10 bases separating them. This CDR3 is 14 amino acids long.

The chain joins TRBV12-5 to TRBJ1-2; D unclear. This CDR3 contains 13 residues. CDR1 and CDR2 from the germline V gene are LGHNT and FRNRAP. Trimming pared 1 base from V and 0 bases from J, leaving 3 bases between. CDR3 sequence reads: CASGLGSNYGYTF. In nucleotides, the CDR3 is TGTGCTAGTGGTTTGGGCTCTAACTATGGCTACACCTTC.

CDR3 DNA sequence: TGTGCCAGCAGCTTACAGACAGGGAGTACCCTTGGCTACACCTTC. Translated, it gives CASSLQTGSTLGYTF. The chain joins TRBV7-8 to TRBJ1-2; TRBD1 matches at 7 bases. The length of the CDR3 is 15 residues. Trimming cost V 2 bases and J 7 bases; bases outside gene matches: 10. Germline CDR1 reads SGHVS; CDR2 reads FQNEAQ.

V usage is TRBV15 and J usage is TRBJ1-1; possible D gene TRBD1, 5 bases. Trimming took off 1 base at V and 3 bases at J, with 18 bases between the two ends. Germline V gene data show CDR1 as LNHNV and CDR2 as YYDKDF (reference sequence). There are 17 residues in the CDR3. The CDR3 region is CATSRGLWGIGDTEAFF. In DNA, the CDR3 is TGTGCCACCAGCAGAGGGTTGTGGGGGATCGGGGACACTGAAGCTTTCTTT.

This clonotype was picked up a small number of times. The gene calls are TRBV5-1 and TRBJ2-2; D ambiguous. V lost 2 bases and J lost 4, with 9 bases in between. This CDR3 is 14 amino acids long. Germline CDR1 is SGHRS and CDR2 is YFSETQ. The CDR3 nucleotides are TGCGCCAGCAGCTTAGTGGCAGCCACCGGGGAGCTGTTTTTT. It yields the protein CASSLVAATGELFF.

The sample holds a few counts of this clonotype. This rearrangement joins TRBV18 to TRBJ2-3; D is unclear. This CDR3 region has 13 residues. V gave up 1 base and J gave up 1 base, with 3 bases separating them. CDR1 and CDR2 from the germline V gene are KGHSH and LQKENI. Here the CDR3 DNA reads TGTGCCAGCTCACCACGGGGCACAGATACGCAGTATTTT. This gives the protein CASSPRGTDTQYF.

V gene TRBV28 combines with J gene TRBJ2-7; D is perhaps TRBD1 (5 bases). Germline V lookup: CDR1 MDHEN, CDR2 SYDVKM. V shed 5 bases and J shed 4 bases, with 21 bases lying between them. CDR3 length: 16 amino acids. The CDR3 DNA reads as TGTGCCAGCAGTCCTCCGGGCGTGACAGCAATATACGAGCAGTACGTC. This codes for CASSPPGVTAIYEQYV.